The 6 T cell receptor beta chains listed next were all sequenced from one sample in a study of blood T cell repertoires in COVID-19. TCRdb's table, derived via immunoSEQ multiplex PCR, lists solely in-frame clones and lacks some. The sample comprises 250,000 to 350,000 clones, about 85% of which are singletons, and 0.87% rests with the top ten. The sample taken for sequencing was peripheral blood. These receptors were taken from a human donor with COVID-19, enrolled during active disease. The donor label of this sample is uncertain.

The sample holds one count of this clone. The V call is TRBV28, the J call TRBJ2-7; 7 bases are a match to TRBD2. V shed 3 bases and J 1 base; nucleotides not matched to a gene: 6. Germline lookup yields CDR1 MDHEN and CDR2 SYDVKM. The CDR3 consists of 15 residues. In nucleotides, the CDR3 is TGTGCCAGCAGTTTCTCGGGAGGCGAATCCTACGAGCAGTACTTC. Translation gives CASSFSGGESYEQYF.

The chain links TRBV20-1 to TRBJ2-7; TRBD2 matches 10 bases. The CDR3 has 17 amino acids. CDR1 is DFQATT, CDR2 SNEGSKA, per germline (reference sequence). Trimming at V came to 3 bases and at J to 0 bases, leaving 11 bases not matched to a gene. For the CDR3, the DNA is TGCAGTGCTAGTTCTAGCGGGAGTGCTACTAGCTCCTACGAGCAGTACTTC. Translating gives CSASSSGSATSSYEQYF.

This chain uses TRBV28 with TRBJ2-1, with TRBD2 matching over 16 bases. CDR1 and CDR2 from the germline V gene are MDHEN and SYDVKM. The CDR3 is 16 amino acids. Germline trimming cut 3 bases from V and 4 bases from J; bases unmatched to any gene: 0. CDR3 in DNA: TGTGCCAGCAGTTTGGGACTAGCGGGAGGGTACAATGAGCAGTTCTTC. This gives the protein CASSLGLAGGYNEQFF.

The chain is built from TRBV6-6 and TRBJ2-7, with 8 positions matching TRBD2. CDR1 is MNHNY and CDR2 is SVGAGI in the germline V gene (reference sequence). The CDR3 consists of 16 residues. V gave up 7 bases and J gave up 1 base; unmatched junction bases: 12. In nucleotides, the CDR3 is TGTGCCAGCACCCCCCGAGGGACTAGAGGTTCCTACGAGCAGTACTTC. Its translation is CASTPRGTRGSYEQYF.

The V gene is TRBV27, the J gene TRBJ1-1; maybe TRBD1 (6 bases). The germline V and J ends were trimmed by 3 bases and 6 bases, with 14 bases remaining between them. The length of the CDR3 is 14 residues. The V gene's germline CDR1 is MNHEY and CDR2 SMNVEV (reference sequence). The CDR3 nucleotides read TGTGCCAGCAGTTTGCTGACAGGATCCCCTGAAGCTTTCTTT. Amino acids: CASSLLTGSPEAFF.

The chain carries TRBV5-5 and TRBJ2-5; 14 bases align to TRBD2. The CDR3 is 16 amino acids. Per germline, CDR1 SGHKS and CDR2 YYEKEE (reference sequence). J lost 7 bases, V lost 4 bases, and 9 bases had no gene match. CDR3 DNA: TGTGCCAGCAGCCCTGGACTAGCGGGAGGATGGGGGACCCAGTACTTC. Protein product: CASSPGLAGGWGTQYF.